This TCR beta chain stems from a study of T cell changes during pregnancy in multiple sclerosis (dated by TCRdb to about 2019). Context from the whole study: The study examined how the T cell repertoire changed over the course of pregnancy in women with multiple sclerosis.

The method behind the library was the immunoSEQ multiplex PCR assay. This is the immuneACCESS table as TCRdb keeps it, with only in-frame sequences that have V and J called. A part of the clones is gone; compared with another copy, unresolved V genes explain less than half, and the rest is unexplained. Present in this sample are 80,000 or so clones, about 91% of which were seen just once. Less than 3% of the sample is taken by the ten largest. Turning to this clone: Its antigen specificity is not known. Base qualities are not recorded, but no much larger clone differs from it by a single base.

Including cysteine and phenylalanine, the CDR3 has 18 amino acids. The only DNA kept is the CDR3, 54 bases in frame from the first base. V and J are truncated by 0 bases and 3 bases respectively, leaving an intervening sequence of 19 bases. CDR1 SGDLS and CDR2 YYNGEE were looked up in the germline V gene. Sequencing used peripheral blood, obtained before pregnancy. The chain is encoded by TRBV9 joined to TRBJ1-3; tentative D gene TRBD1, with 6 bases matching. This sequence originates from a female donor with multiple sclerosis, enrolled in a pregnancy study. At the DNA level, the sequence is TGTGCCAGCAGCGTAGTAGCGAACAGGGCAGGTGATGGAAACACCATATATTTT. Translated, this gives CASSVVANRAGDGNTIYF.